A selection of T cell receptor beta chains follows, all from one sample in a study of cytomegalovirus exposure and HLA in healthy donors. Sequencing used immunoSEQ multiplex PCR; TCRdb keeps in-frame clones, though not all of them. The sample yields 250,000 to 300,000 clones, 80% to 90% seen once. The sample was PBMCs. The receptor source for this set is a woman younger than 30 in good health and CMV-seronegative. The CDR3 runs from the conserved cysteine through the conserved F or W. D genes are given only for firm matches. Clone sizes are given selectively: once, few, many, or a class where the clone is expanded.

V gene	clone size	D gene	J gene	CDR3 DNA	CDR3 protein
TRBV30	-	-	TRBJ1-4	TGTGCCCGCGGCGGGGTTGCAACTAATGAAAAACTGTTTTTT	CARGGVATNEKLFF
TRBV5-6	-	-	TRBJ2-7	TGTGCCAGCAGCGCGGCCCCCCTCGAGCAGTACTTC	CASSAAPLEQYF
TRBV30	-	-	TRBJ2-1	TGTGCCTGGAGTGCCATAGAATACAGAAAGAGATACAATGAGCAGTTCTTC	CAWSAIEYRKRYNEQFF
TRBV10-1	-	TRBD1	TRBJ2-3	TGCGCCAGCAGTGAACAGATGGGACAGGGTGGCACAGATACGCAGTATTTT	CASSEQMGQGGTDTQYF
TRBV11-1	-	-	TRBJ1-2	TGTGCCAGCAGCCCTCGACAGAACTATGGCTACACCTTC	CASSPRQNYGYTF
TRBV12-5	-	TRBD1	TRBJ2-7	TGTGCTAGTGGTCTACCAGTCGGGACAGGAACCTACGAGCAGTACTTC	CASGLPVGTGTYEQYF
TRBV6-5	-	TRBD1	TRBJ2-7	TGTGCCAGCGGGACAGGCTACTACGAGCAGTACTTC	CASGTGYYEQYF
TRBV7-6	-	-	TRBJ1-4	TGTGCCAGCAGCCCCGACAGAGAAAAACTGTTTTTT	CASSPDREKLFF
TRBV4-1	-	TRBD2	TRBJ2-3	TGCGCCAGCAGCCAAATAGGGCGGGAGCAGTCCACAGATACGCAGTATTTT	CASSQIGREQSTDTQYF
TRBV27	-	-	TRBJ2-1	TGTGCCAGCAGTTTATCTCTCGGCTCCTACAATGAGCAGTTCTTC	CASSLSLGSYNEQFF
TRBV11-3	-	TRBD2	TRBJ2-1	TGTGCCAGCAGCTTACTAGCGGGGCCCGCTGGTGAGCAGTTCTTC	CASSLLAGPAGEQFF
TRBV5-4	-	TRBD1	TRBJ1-1	TGTGCCAGCAGACCCAGGGGGCGCGACACTGAAGCTTTCTTT	CASRPRGRDTEAFF
TRBV29-1	-	TRBD1	TRBJ1-6	TGCAGCGTAGGGACCAGGGGGAATTCACCCCTCCACTTT	CSVGTRGNSPLHF
TRBV28	few	-	TRBJ2-7	TGTGCCAGCAGTTTATCAAGTACCCGGGAGCAGTACTTC	CASSLSSTREQYF
TRBV7-9	-	TRBD2	TRBJ2-7	TGTGCCAGCAGCTTAGGTGTCGGGGGGACCCCCTACGAGCAGTACTTC	CASSLGVGGTPYEQYF
TRBV7-2	few	TRBD2	TRBJ2-7	TGTGCCAGCAGCGTAGCGCGGGGGAACTCCTACGAGCAGTACTTC	CASSVARGNSYEQYF
TRBV5-1	-	TRBD2	TRBJ2-7	TGCGCCAGCAGCCCTGACGGGACTAGCCGACGCAGCTCCTACGAGCAGTACTTC	CASSPDGTSRRSSYEQYF
TRBV7-2	-	-	TRBJ1-1	TGTGCCAGCAGCTTAGCTGAGGAGGGCCTGAACACTGAAGCTTTCTTT	CASSLAEEGLNTEAFF
TRBV27	-	-	TRBJ2-5	TGTGCCAGCAGTCCTCGAGAGGGAGAGACCCAGTACTTC	CASSPREGETQYF
TRBV7-8	-	TRBD1	TRBJ2-7	TGTGCCAGCAGCCCGGGACAGAGGGCCTACGAGCAGTACTTC	CASSPGQRAYEQYF
TRBV6-5	-	-	TRBJ2-1	TGTGCCAGCAGTTCCACTCGGGTATTTTCCTACAATGAGCAGTTCTTC	CASSSTRVFSYNEQFF
TRBV30	-	TRBD1	TRBJ1-1	TGTGCCTGGAGTCCGGACAGGGGTCAATGGGACTGGAACACTGAAGCTTTCTTT	CAWSPDRGQWDWNTEAFF